Listed below are T cell receptor beta chains from one sample, sequenced in a study of blood T cell repertoires in COVID-19. This table comes from immunoSEQ multiplex PCR, and its TCRdb copy is limited to in-frame clones, with some not included. There are about 150,000 clones in the sample; roughly 84% occur only once, and 11% lies in the top ten. Sequencing used peripheral blood. The receptors come from a man between 70 and 80 years old with active or convalescent COVID-19. CDR3s include the opening cysteine and the closing phenylalanine or tryptophan. The D gene is left open where the match is weak. Some rows mark clone size as missing; the rest say once, few, many or name a class of expanded clone.

clone_size	j_call	v_call	d_call	cdr3_aa	cdr3_nt
.	TRBJ1-2	TRBV7-2	TRBD1	CASTPDRANYGYTF	TGTGCCAGCACCCCGGACAGGGCTAACTATGGCTACACCTTC
.	TRBJ1-2	TRBV18	TRBD1	CASSPGQGGQYGYTF	TGTGCCAGCTCACCGGGACAGGGGGGACAATATGGCTACACCTTC
.	TRBJ1-1	TRBV20-1	.	CSASWSTITAEAFF	TGCAGTGCTAGTTGGTCGACAATAACGGCTGAAGCTTTCTTT
.	TRBJ2-7	TRBV7-8	.	CASSAARAGYEQYF	TGTGCCAGCAGCGCTGCGAGGGCTGGGTACGAGCAGTACTTC
.	TRBJ1-4	TRBV18	TRBD1	CASSPNAGTGVEKLFF	TGTGCCAGCTCGCCAAACGCCGGGACAGGAGTTGAAAAACTGTTTTTT
.	TRBJ2-7	TRBV7-6	.	CASSPETSYEQYF	TGTGCCAGCAGCCCCGAAACTAGTTACGAGCAGTACTTC
.	TRBJ1-2	TRBV6-2/TRBV6-3	.	CASSQTVYGYTF	TGTGCCAGCAGTCAGACAGTATATGGCTACACCTTC
.	TRBJ1-4	TRBV18	.	CASSHGGGREKLFF	TGTGCCAGCTCACACGGGGGGGGACGCGAAAAACTGTTTTTT
few	TRBJ1-2	TRBV12-3/TRBV12-4	.	CASRRTESYGYTF	TGTGCCAGCAGACGGACAGAGTCCTATGGCTACACCTTC
.	TRBJ1-5	TRBV7-9	TRBD1	CASSLGRDRDQPQHF	TGTGCCAGCAGCTTAGGCAGGGACAGAGATCAGCCCCAGCATTTT
.	TRBJ1-2	TRBV7-9	.	CASTRSFEGYTF	TGTGCCAGCACCAGGTCTTTTGAGGGCTACACCTTC
few	TRBJ2-7	TRBV7-9	.	CASSLQQGRNTYEQYF	TGTGCCAGCAGCTTACAACAGGGCCGAAACACCTACGAGCAGTACTTC
.	TRBJ2-5	TRBV11-3	.	CASSLNRESETQYF	TGTGCCAGCAGCTTGAACAGGGAGTCGGAGACCCAGTACTTC
.	TRBJ1-1	TRBV6-2/TRBV6-3	TRBD1	CASSQPTGGVGTEAFF	TGTGCCAGCAGTCAACCTACAGGGGGCGTCGGCACTGAAGCTTTCTTT
once	TRBJ1-4	TRBV7-2	.	CASSRDATNEKLFF	TGTGCCAGCAGCCGGGATGCAACTAATGAAAAACTGTTTTTT
.	TRBJ1-6	TRBV29-1	.	CSVGEGANSPLHF	TGCAGCGTTGGGGAGGGCGCCAATTCACCCCTCCACTTT
.	TRBJ2-1	TRBV6-5	.	CASNLQGPAVDEQFF	TGTGCCAGCAACCTACAGGGCCCGGCTGTTGATGAGCAGTTCTTC
.	TRBJ1-1	TRBV3-1/TRBV3-2	.	CASSQARGGRLNTEAFF	TGTGCCAGCAGCCAAGCCCGTGGCGGGAGACTAAACACTGAAGCTTTCTTT
.	TRBJ2-5	TRBV18	.	CASSPAGETQYF	TGTGCCAGCTCCCCGGCCGGGGAGACCCAGTACTTC
few	TRBJ1-5	TRBV12-5	.	CASAPGTYQPQHF	TGTGCTAGTGCACCGGGAACTTATCAGCCCCAGCATTTT
.	TRBJ2-3	TRBV3-1/TRBV3-2	.	CASSQPPAGTQYF	TGTGCCAGCAGCCAACCGCCGGCGGGTACGCAGTATTTT
.	TRBJ2-1	TRBV7-8	TRBD2	CASSLVSGREYNEQFF	TGTGCCAGCAGCTTAGTATCCGGGAGGGAATACAATGAGCAGTTCTTC
.	TRBJ2-2	TRBV2	TRBD1	CASTRDRADTGELFF	TGTGCCAGCACCCGGGACAGGGCGGACACCGGGGAGCTGTTTTTT
once	TRBJ1-1	TRBV7-9	TRBD1	CASSRTGMNTEAFF	TGTGCCAGCAGCCGGACAGGAATGAACACTGAAGCTTTCTTT
few	TRBJ1-1	TRBV9	.	CASSVVSENTEAFF	TGTGCCAGCAGCGTAGTGTCAGAAAACACTGAAGCTTTCTTT
.	TRBJ2-1	TRBV3-1/TRBV3-2	.	CASSQDLARRNEQFF	TGTGCCAGCAGCCAAGATCTAGCGAGACGGAATGAGCAGTTCTTC
.	TRBJ2-1	TRBV6-2/TRBV6-3	TRBD2	CASSTILAGEGNEQFF	TGTGCCAGCAGTACCATACTAGCGGGAGAGGGGAATGAGCAGTTCTTC
.	TRBJ2-5	TRBV7-2	.	CASSLVPLAGQETQYF	TGTGCCAGCAGCTTAGTCCCCCTTGCAGGCCAAGAGACCCAGTACTTC
.	TRBJ1-5	TRBV6-5	.	CASSYSAQWSNQPQHF	TGTGCCAGCAGTTACTCGGCCCAATGGAGCAATCAGCCCCAGCATTTT
.	TRBJ2-7	TRBV18	.	CASSPPGLPYEQYF	TGTGCCAGCTCACCGCCCGGACTGCCCTACGAGCAGTACTTC
.	TRBJ1-3	TRBV7-9	.	CASSPLGGLSSGNTIYF	TGTGCCAGCAGTCCTCTAGGGGGTCTGAGCTCTGGAAACACCATATATTTT
.	TRBJ1-2	TRBV28	TRBD1	CASSLGGQGANYGYTF	TGTGCCAGCAGTCTAGGAGGACAGGGGGCAAACTATGGCTACACCTTC
.	TRBJ2-7	TRBV30	.	CAWSVLKRYEQYF	TGTGCCTGGAGTGTACTAAAAAGGTACGAGCAGTACTTC
.	TRBJ2-1	TRBV9	TRBD2	CASSVGLAAYNEQFF	TGTGCCAGCAGCGTAGGGCTAGCGGCCTACAATGAGCAGTTCTTC
.	TRBJ1-4	TRBV14	TRBD1	CASSQRDRGFGSEKLFF	TGTGCCAGCAGCCAGAGAGACAGGGGATTCGGATCTGAAAAACTGTTTTTT
once	TRBJ1-5	TRBV3-1/TRBV3-2	.	CASSQDSRAGQPQHF	TGTGCCAGCAGCCAAGATAGCAGGGCTGGACAGCCCCAGCATTTT